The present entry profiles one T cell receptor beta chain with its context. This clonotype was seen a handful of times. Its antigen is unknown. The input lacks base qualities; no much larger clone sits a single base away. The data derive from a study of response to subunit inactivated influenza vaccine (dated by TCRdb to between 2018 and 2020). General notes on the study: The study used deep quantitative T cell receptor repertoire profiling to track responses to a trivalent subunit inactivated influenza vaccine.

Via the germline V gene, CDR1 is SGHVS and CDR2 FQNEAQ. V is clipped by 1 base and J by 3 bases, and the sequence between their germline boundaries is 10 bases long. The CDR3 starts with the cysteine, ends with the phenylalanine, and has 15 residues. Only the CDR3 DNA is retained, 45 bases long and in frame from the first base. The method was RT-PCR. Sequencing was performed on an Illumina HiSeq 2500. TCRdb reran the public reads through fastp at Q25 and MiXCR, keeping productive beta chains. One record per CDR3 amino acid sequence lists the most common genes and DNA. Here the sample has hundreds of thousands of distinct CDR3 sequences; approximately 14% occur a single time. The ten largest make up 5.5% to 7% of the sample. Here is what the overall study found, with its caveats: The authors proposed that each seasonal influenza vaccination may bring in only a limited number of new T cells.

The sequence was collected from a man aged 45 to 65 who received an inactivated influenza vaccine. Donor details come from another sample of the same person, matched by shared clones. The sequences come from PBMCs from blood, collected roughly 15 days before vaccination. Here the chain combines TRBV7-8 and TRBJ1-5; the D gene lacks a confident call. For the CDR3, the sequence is CASSLGLADNQPQHF. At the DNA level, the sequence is TGTGCCAGCAGCTTAGGCCTAGCGGACAATCAGCCCCAGCATTTT.